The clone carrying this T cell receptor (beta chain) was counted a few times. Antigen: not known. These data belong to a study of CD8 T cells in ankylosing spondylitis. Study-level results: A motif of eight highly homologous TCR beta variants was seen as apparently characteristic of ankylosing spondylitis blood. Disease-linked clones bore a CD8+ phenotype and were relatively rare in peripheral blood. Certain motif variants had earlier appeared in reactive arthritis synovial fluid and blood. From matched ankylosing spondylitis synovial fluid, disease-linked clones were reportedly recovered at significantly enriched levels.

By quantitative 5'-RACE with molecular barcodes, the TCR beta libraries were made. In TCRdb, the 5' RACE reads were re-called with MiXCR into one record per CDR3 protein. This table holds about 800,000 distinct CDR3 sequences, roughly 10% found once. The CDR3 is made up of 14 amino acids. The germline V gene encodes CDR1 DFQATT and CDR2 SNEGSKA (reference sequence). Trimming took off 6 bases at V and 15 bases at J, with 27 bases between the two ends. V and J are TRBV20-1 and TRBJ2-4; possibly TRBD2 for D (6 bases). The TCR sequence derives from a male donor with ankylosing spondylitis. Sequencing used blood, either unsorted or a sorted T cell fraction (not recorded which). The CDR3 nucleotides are TGCAGTGCACAATCCGGGACTCGACATGTTGCCGGGTACTTC. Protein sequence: CSAQSGTRHVAGYF.